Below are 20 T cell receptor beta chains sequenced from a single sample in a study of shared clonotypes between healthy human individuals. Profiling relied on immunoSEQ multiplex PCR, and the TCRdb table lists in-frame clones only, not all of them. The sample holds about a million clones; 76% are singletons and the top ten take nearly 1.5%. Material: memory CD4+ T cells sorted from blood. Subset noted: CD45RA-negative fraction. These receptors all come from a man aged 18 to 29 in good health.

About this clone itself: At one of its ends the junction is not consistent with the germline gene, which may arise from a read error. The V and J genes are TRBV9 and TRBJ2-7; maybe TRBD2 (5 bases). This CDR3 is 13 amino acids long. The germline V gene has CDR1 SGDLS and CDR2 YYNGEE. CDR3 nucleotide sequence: TGTGCCAGCAGCGGCCATACCGGGGTTTACTTGGACTTC. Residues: CASSGHTGVYLDF.

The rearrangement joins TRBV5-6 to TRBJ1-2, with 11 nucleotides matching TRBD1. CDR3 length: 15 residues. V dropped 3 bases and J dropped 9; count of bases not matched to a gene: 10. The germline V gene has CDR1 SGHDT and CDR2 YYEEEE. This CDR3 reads CASSSLDRGRGSYTF. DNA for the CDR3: TGTGCCAGCAGCTCCCTGGACAGGGGGCGAGGAAGCTACACCTTC.

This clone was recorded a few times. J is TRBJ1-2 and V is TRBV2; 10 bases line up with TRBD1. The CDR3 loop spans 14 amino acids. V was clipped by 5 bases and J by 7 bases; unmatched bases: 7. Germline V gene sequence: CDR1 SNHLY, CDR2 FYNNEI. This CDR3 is CASSPPGTGVGYTF. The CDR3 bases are TGTGCCAGCAGTCCCCCTGGGACAGGGGTTGGCTACACCTTC.

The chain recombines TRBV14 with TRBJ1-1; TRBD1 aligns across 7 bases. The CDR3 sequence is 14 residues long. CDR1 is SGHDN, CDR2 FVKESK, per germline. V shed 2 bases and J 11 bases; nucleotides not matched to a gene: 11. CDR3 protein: CASSQLGTVPWAFF. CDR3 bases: TGTGCCAGCAGCCAACTCGGGACAGTCCCCTGGGCTTTCTTT.

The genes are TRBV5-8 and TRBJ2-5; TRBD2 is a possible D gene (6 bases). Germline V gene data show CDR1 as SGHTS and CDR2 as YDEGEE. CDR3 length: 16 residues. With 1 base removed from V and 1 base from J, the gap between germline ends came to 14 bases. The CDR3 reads CASSLISGGAQETQYF. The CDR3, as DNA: TGTGCCAGCAGCTTGATTTCGGGCGGGGCCCAAGAGACCCAGTACTTC.

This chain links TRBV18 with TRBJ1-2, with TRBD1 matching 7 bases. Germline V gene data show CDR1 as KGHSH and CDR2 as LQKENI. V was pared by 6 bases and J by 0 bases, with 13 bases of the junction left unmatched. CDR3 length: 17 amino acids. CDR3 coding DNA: TGTGCCAGCTCCCGCAGCCGGACAGGACAAGCTAACTATGGCTACACCTTC. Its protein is CASSRSRTGQANYGYTF.

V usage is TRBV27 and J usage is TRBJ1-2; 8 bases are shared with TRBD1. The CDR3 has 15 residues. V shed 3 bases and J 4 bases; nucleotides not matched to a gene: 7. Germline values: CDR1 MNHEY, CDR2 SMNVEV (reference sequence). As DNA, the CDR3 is TGTGCCAGCAGTTTCACAGGGGGGAGACTCTATGGCTACACCTTC. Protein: CASSFTGGRLYGYTF.

The CDR3 DNA follows: TGTGCCAGCAGTAACAGCCGAACCTCCGGGGAGCTGTTTTTT. It is translated as CASSNSRTSGELFF. J is TRBJ2-2 and V is TRBV28; D ambiguous. Germline CDR1 is MDHEN and CDR2 is SYDVKM. The CDR3 runs to 14 residues. Trimming shortened V by 5 bases and J by 6 bases, and 13 bases separated the two germline ends.

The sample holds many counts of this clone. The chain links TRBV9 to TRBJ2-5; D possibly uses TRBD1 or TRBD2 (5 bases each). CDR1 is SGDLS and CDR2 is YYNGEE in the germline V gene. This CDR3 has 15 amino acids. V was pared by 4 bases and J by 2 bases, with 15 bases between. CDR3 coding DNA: TGTGCCAGCAGCCCACCCGGGACGACACAAGAGACCCAGTACTTC. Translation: CASSPPGTTQETQYF.

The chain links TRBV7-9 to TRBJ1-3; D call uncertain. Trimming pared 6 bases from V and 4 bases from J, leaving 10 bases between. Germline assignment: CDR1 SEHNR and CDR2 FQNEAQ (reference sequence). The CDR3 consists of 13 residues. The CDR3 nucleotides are TGTGCCAGCAGAATGGGAACCGGAAACACCATATATTTT. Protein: CASRMGTGNTIYF. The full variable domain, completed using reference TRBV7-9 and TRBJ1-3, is DTGVSQNPRHKITKRGQNVTFRCDPISEHNRLYWYRQTLGQGPEFLTYFQNEAQLEKSRLLSDRFSAERPKGSFSTLEIQRTEQGDSAMYLCASRMGTGNTIYFGEGSWLTVV.

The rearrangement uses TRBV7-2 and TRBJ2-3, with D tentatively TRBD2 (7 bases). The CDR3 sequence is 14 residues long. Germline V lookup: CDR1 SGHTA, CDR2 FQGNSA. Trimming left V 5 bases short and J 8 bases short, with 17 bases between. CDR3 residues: CASSVQGGGPTQYF. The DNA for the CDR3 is TGTGCCAGCAGCGTACAGGGAGGGGGGCCTACGCAGTATTTT.

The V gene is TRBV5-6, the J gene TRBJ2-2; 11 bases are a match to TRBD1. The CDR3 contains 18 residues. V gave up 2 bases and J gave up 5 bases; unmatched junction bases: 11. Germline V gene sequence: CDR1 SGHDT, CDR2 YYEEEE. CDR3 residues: CASSFGDRGTTQTGELFF. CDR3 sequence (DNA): TGTGCCAGCAGCTTTGGGGACAGGGGGACGACCCAAACCGGGGAGCTGTTTTTT. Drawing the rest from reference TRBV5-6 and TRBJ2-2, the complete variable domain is DAGVTQSPTHLIKTRGQQVTLRCSPKSGHDTVSWYQQALGQGPQFIFQYYEEEERQRGNFPDRFSGHQFPNYSSELNVNALLLGDSALYLCASSFGDRGTTQTGELFFGEGSRLTVL.

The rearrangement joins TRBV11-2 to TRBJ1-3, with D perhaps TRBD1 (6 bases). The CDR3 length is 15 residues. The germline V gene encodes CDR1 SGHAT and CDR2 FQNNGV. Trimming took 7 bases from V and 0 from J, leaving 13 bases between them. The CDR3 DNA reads TGTGCCAGCACCCCGGACAGTTACTCTGGAAACACCATATATTTT. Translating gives CASTPDSYSGNTIYF.

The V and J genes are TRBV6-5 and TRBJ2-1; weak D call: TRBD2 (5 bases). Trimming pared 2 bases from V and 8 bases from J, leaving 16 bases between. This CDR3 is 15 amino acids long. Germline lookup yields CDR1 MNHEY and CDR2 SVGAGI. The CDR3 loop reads CASSYLSPGRDEQFF. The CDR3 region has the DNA TGTGCCAGCAGTTACCTCTCACCGGGAAGGGATGAGCAGTTCTTC.

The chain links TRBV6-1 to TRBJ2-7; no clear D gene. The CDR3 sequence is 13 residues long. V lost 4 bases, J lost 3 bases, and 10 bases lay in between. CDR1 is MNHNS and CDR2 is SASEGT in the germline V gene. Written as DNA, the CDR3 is TGTGCCAGCAGTGCCCTGATAGGCTACGAGCAGTACTTC. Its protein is CASSALIGYEQYF.

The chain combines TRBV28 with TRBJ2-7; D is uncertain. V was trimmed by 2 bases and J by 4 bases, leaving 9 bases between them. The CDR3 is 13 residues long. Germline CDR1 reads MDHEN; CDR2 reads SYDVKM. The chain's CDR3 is CASSLGLAYEQYF. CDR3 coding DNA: TGTGCCAGCAGTTTAGGATTGGCTTACGAGCAGTACTTC.

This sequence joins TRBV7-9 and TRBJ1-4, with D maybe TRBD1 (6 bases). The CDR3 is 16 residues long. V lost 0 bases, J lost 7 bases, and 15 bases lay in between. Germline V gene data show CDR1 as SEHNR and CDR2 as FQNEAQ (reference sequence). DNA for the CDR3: TGTGCCAGCAGCTTAGCGGAACAGGGTGTTCGTGAAAAACTGTTTTTT. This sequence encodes CASSLAEQGVREKLFF.

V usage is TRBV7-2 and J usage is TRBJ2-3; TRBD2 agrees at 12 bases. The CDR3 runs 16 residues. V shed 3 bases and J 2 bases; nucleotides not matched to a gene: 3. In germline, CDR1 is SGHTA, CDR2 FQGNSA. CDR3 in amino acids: CASSFLAGGFTDTQYF. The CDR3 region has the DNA TGTGCCAGCAGCTTTCTAGCGGGAGGGTTCACAGATACGCAGTATTTT.

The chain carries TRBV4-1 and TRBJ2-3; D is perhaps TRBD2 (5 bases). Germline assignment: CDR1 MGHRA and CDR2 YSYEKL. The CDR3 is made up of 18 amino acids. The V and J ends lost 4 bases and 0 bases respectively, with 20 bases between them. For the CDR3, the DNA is TGCGCCAGCAGCCCCACGAGCGGCGGAGACCCTAGCACAGATACGCAGTATTTT. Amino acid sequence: CASSPTSGGDPSTDTQYF.

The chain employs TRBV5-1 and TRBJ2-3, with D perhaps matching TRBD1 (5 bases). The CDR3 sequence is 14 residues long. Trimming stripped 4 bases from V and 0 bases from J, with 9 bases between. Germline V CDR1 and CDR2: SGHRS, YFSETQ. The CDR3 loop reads CASSNPGSTDTQYF. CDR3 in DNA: TGCGCCAGCAGCAACCCAGGGAGCACAGATACGCAGTATTTT.